This T cell receptor beta chain was identified in a study of blood T cell repertoires in COVID-19. Cohorts were based on clinical histories the participants reported. The CDR3 is made up of 12 amino acids. Germline loops: CDR1 SNHLY, CDR2 FYNNEI. The method was immunoSEQ multiplex PCR; TCRdb's version includes in-frame clones alone and lacks a portion of them. Among 250,000 or so clones listed, 80% to 95% were seen once. In regard to this clone: A junction boundary mismatches the germline segment, possibly from a read error.

Sequencing input: PBMCs or T cells enriched from blood (not recorded which). This clonotype was obtained from a man aged 35-49 years who had been exposed to COVID-19. This chain uses TRBV2 with TRBJ2-7; possible D gene TRBD2, 5 bases. Written as DNA, the CDR3 is TGTGCCAGCAAGATCGAGGGTTACGGGCAGTACTTC. Translation gives CASKIEGYGQYF.